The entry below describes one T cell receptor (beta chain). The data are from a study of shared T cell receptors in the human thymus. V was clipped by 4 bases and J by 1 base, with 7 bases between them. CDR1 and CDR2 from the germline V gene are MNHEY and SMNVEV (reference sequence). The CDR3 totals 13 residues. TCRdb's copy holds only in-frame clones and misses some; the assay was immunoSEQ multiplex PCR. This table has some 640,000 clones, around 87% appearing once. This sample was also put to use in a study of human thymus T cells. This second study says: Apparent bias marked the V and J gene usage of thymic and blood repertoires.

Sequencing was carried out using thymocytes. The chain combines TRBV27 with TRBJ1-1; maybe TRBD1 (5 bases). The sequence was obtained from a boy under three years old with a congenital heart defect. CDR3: CASSSTGNTEAFF. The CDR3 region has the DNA TGTGCCAGCAGTTCCACAGGGAACACTGAAGCTTTCTTT.